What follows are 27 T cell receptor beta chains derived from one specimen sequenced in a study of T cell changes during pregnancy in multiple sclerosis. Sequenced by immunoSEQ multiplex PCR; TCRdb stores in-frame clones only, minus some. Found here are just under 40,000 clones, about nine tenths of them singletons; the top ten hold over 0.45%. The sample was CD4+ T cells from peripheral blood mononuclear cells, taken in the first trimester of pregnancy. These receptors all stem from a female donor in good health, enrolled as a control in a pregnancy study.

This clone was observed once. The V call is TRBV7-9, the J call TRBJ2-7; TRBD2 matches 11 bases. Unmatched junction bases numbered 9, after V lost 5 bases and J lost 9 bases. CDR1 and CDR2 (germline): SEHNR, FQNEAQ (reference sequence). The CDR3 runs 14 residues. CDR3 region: CASSGRLAGFRQYF. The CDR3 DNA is TGTGCCAGCAGCGGCCGACTAGCGGGGTTTCGGCAGTACTTC.

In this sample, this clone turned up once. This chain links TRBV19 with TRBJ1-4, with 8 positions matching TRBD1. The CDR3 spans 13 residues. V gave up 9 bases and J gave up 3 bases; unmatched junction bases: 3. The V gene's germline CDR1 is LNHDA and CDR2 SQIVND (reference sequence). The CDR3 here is CASLQGANEKLFF. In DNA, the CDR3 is TGTGCCAGCCTACAGGGGGCTAATGAAAAACTGTTTTTT.

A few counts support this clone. CDR3 sequence reads: CASSHRTGASRYTEAFF. The DNA for the CDR3 is TGTGCCAGCAGCCATCGTACAGGGGCCAGCCGGTACACTGAAGCTTTCTTT. J is TRBJ1-1 and V is TRBV14; 7 nucleotides agree with TRBD1. The germline V gene encodes CDR1 SGHDN and CDR2 FVKESK. The ends lost 3 bases at V and 3 bases at J; junction bases unmatched: 13. The CDR3 has 17 residues.

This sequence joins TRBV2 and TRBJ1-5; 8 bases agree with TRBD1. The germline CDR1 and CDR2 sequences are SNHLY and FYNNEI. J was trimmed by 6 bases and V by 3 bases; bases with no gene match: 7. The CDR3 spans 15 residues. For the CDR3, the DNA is TGTGCCAGCAGTGAGGGCGGACAGGGCCGTCAGCCCCAGCATTTT. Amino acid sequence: CASSEGGQGRQPQHF.

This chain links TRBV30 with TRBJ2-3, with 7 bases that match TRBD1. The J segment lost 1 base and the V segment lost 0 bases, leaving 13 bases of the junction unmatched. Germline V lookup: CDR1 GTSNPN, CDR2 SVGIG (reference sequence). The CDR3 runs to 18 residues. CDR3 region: CAWSVGDREARGTDTQYF. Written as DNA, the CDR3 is TGTGCCTGGAGTGTTGGGGACAGAGAGGCACGGGGCACAGATACGCAGTATTTT.

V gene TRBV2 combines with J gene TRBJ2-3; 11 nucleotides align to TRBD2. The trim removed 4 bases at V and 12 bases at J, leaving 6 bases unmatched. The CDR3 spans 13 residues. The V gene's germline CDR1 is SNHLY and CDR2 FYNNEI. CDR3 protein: CASSGLAGGLQYF. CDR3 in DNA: TGTGCCAGCAGTGGGCTAGCGGGGGGCCTTCAGTATTTT.

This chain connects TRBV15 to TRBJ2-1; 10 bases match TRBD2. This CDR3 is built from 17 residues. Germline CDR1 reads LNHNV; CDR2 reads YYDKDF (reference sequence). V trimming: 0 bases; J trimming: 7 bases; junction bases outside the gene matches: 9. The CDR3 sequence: CATSRDRASGGLNEQFF. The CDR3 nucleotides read TGTGCCACCAGCAGAGATCGGGCTAGCGGGGGCCTTAATGAGCAGTTCTTC.

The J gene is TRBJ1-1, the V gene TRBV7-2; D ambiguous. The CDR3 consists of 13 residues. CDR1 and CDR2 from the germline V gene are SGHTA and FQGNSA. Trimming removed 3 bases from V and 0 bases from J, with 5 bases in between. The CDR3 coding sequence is TGTGCCAGCAGCTTGTCTTTGAACACTGAAGCTTTCTTT. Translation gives CASSLSLNTEAFF.

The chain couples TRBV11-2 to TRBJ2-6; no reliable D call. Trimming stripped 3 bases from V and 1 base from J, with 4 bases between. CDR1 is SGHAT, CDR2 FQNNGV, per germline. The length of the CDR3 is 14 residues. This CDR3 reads CASSLRSGANVLTF. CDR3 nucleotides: TGTGCCAGCAGCTTGCGGTCTGGGGCCAACGTCCTGACTTTC.

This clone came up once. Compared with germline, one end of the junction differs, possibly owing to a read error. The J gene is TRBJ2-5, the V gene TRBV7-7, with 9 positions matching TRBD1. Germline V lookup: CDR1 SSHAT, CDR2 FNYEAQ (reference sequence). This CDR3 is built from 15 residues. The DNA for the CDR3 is TGTGCTAGCAGCATGGCGGGACAGGGAGGAGAGACCCAGTACTTC. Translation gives CASSMAGQGGETQYF. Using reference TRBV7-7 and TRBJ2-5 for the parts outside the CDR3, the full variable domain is GAGVSQSPRYKVTKRGQDVTLRCDPISSHATLYWYQQALGQGPEFLTYFNYEAQPDKSGLPSDRFSAERPEGSISTLTIQRTEQRDSAMYRCASSMAGQGGETQYFGPGTRLLVL.

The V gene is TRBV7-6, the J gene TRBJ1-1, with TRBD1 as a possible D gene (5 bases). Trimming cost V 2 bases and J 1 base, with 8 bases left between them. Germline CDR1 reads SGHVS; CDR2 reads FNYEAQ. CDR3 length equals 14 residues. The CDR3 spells CASSLNQGNTEAFF. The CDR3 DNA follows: TGTGCCAGCAGCTTAAATCAGGGGAACACTGAAGCTTTCTTT.

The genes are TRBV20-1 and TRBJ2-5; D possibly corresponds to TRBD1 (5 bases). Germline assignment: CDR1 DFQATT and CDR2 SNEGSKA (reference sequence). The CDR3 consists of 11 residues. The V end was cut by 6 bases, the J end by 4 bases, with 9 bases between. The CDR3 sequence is CSAGRAETQYF. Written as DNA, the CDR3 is TGCAGTGCGGGCAGGGCAGAGACCCAGTACTTC.

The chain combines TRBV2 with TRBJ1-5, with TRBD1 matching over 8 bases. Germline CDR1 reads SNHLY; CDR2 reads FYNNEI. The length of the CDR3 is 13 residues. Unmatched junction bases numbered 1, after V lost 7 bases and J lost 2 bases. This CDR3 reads CASMGQGNQPQHF. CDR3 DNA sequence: TGTGCCAGCATGGGACAGGGCAATCAGCCCCAGCATTTT.

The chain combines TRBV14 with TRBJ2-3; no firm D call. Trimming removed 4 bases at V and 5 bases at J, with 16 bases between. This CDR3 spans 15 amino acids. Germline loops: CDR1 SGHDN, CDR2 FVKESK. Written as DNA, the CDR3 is TGTGCCAGCAGCCCTTCATGGCAGGTTGGAGATACGCAGTATTTT. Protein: CASSPSWQVGDTQYF.

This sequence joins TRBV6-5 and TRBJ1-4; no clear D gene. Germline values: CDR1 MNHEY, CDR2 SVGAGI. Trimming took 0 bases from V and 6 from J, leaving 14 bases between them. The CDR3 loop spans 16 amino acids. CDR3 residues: CASSYSGRVGDEKLFF. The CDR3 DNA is TGTGCCAGCAGTTACTCGGGCCGGGTCGGGGATGAAAAACTGTTTTTT.

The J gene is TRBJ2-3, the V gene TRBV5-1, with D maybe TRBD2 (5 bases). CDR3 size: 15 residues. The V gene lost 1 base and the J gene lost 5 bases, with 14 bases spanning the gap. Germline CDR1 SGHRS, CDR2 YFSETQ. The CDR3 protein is CASSLIGGSVDTQYF. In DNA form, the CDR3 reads TGCGCCAGCAGCTTGATTGGTGGTAGCGTAGATACGCAGTATTTT.

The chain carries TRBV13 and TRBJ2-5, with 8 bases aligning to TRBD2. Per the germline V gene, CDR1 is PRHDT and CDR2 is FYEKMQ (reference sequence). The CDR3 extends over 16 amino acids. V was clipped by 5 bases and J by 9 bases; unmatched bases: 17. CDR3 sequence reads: CASSASGAGGTGAQYF. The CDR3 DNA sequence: TGTGCCAGCAGCGCCTCAGGGGCGGGGGGCACTGGGGCCCAGTACTTC.

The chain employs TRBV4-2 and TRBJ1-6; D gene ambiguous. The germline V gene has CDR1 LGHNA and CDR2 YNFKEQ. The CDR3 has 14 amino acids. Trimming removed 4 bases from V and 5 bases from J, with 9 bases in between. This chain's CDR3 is CASSRAVDNSPLHF. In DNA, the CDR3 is TGTGCCAGCAGCCGTGCGGTGGATAATTCACCCCTCCACTTT.

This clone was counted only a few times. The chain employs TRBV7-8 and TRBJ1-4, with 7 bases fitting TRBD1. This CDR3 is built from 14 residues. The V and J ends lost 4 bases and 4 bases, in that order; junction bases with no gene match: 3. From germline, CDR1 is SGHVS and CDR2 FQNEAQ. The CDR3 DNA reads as TGTGCCAGCAGCTATGGACAGGTTAATGAAAAACTGTTTTTT. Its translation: CASSYGQVNEKLFF. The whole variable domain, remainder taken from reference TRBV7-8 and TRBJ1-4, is GAGVSQSPRYKVAKRGQDVALRCDPISGHVSLFWYQQALGQGPEFLTYFQNEAQLDKSGLPSDRFFAERPEGSVSTLKIQRTQQEDSAVYLCASSYGQVNEKLFFGSGTQLSVL.

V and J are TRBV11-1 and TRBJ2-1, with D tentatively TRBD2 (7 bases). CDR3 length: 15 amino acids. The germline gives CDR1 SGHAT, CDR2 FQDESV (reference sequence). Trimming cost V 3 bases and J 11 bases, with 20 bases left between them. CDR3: CASSLTGGRGAKQFF. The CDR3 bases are TGTGCCAGCAGCTTGACCGGGGGGCGGGGAGCAAAGCAGTTCTTC.

The CDR3 loop reads CASSLTSGGAYNEQFF. The CDR3 nucleotides are TGCGCCAGCAGCTTGACTAGCGGGGGGGCCTACAATGAGCAGTTCTTC. The rearrangement uses TRBV5-1 and TRBJ2-1, with 13 bases that match TRBD2. This CDR3 region has 16 residues. Germline loops: CDR1 SGHRS, CDR2 YFSETQ. J was trimmed by 2 bases and V by 1 base; bases with no gene match: 0.

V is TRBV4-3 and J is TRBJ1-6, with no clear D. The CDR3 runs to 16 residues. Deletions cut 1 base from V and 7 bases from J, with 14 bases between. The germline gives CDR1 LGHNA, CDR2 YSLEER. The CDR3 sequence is CASSQVRGAPNSPLHF. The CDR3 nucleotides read TGCGCCAGCAGCCAAGTTCGGGGTGCCCCAAATTCACCCCTCCACTTT.

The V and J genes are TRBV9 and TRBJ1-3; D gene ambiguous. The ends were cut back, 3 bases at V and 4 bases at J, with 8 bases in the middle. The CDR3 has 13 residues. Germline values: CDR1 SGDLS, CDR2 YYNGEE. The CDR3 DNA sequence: TGTGCCAGCAGCGGAGGGCAGGGAAACACCATATATTTT. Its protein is CASSGGQGNTIYF.

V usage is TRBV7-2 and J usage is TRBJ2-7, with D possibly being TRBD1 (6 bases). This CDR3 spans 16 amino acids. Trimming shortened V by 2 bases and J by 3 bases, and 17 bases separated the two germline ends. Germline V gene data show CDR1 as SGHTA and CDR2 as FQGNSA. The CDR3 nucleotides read TGTGCCAGCAGCTTACCCCTGACAGGAGCTAGCTACGAGCAGTACTTC. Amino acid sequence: CASSLPLTGASYEQYF.

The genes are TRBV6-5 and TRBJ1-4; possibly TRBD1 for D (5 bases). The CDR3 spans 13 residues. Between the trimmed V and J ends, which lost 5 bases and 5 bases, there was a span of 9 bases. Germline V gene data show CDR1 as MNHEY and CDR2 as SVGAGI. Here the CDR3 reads CASSGGANEKLFF. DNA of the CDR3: TGTGCCAGCAGTGGAGGGGCCAATGAAAAACTGTTTTTT.

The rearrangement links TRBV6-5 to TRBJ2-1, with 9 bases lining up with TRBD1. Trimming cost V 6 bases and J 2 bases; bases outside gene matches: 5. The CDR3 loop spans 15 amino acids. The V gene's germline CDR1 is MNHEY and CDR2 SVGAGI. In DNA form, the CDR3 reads TGTGCCAGCAGCCTGGACAGGGGACCCTACAATGAGCAGTTCTTC. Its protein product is CASSLDRGPYNEQFF.

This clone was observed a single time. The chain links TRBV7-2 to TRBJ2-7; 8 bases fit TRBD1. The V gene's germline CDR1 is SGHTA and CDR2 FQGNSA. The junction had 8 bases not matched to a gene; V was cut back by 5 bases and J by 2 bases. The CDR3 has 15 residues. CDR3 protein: CASSDRDRTPYEQYF. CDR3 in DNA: TGTGCCAGCAGCGACCGGGACAGGACCCCCTACGAGCAGTACTTC.